Listed below are T cell receptor beta chains from one sample, sequenced in a study of shared clonotypes between healthy human individuals. Sequenced by immunoSEQ multiplex PCR; TCRdb stores in-frame clones only, minus some. The table has around 600,000 clones, more than 95% seen once. The sequenced sample consisted of naive CD8+ T cells sorted from blood. The receptors derive from a man younger than 40 in good health. Each CDR3 is given with its conserved first and last residue. D genes are given only for firm matches. Some rows mark clone size as missing; the rest say once, few, many or name a class of expanded clone.

clone_size j_call cdr3_length d_call v_call cdr3_nt cdr3_aa
. TRBJ2-1 15 TRBD2 TRBV28 TGTGCCAGCAGCGATGGTAGCGGGTCTTACAATGAGCAGTTCTTC CASSDGSGSYNEQFF
. TRBJ2-7 17 TRBD2 TRBV6-1 TGTGCCAGCAGTGAAGCGGAACGGGAGGGATTCTCCTACGAGCAGTACTTC CASSEAEREGFSYEQYF
. TRBJ2-1 16 TRBD2 TRBV7-9 TGTGCCAGCACCTCCCGCGACTATCAGGAGCGGGAGAGGAGGTTCTTC CASTSRDYQERERRFF
. TRBJ2-7 11 . TRBV11-2 TGTGCCAGCAGCTTAGTCCACGAGCAGTACTTC CASSLVHEQYF
. TRBJ2-3 18 TRBD2 TRBV5-1 TGCGCCAGCAGCTTGCCAGCGGGGACTAGCGGAGAAAGAGATACGCAGTATTTT CASSLPAGTSGERDTQYF
. TRBJ2-5 16 . TRBV5-4 TGTGCCAGCAGCTTGGGCGGTTCTGGGTCTCAAGAGACCCAGTACTTC CASSLGGSGSQETQYF
. TRBJ2-6 14 . TRBV2 TGTGCCAGCAGTGACGACTCTGGGGCCAACGTCCTGACTTTC CASSDDSGANVLTF
once TRBJ2-1 16 . TRBV28 TGTGCCAGCAGTTTAGGACCCGGGACATTATACAATGAGCAGTTCTTC CASSLGPGTLYNEQFF
. TRBJ1-3 15 . TRBV6-5 TGTGCCAGCGCACGGGGAGGACTCTCTGGAAACACCATATATTTT CASARGGLSGNTIYF
. TRBJ1-1 14 . TRBV5-1 TGCGCCAGCAGGTACACAGGGTCTGGCACTGAAGCTTTCTTT CASRYTGSGTEAFF
once TRBJ1-5 14 . TRBV13 TGTGCCAGCAGCTTGGGGGCTAGCAATCAGCCCCAGCATTTT CASSLGASNQPQHF
. TRBJ2-1 14 TRBD1 TRBV5-4 TGTGCCAGCAGCTTGGCGGGACAGGGAGGAGAGCAGTTCTTC CASSLAGQGGEQFF
. TRBJ2-1 14 TRBD2 TRBV30 TGTGCCTGGAGCGCGGGACTACCCCACGATGAGCAGTTCTTC CAWSAGLPHDEQFF
. TRBJ1-4 14 TRBD1 TRBV27 TGTGCTACCGGATCCGGGACAGTTAATGAAAAACTGTTTTTT CATGSGTVNEKLFF
. TRBJ2-7 16 TRBD2 TRBV13 TGTGCCAGCAGCTCGCGGACTAGCGGGACTTCCTACGAGCAGTACTTC CASSSRTSGTSYEQYF
. TRBJ2-1 14 TRBD2 TRBV6-6 TGTGCCAGCATTAACGGGAGGGGAAGCAATGAGCAGTTCTTC CASINGRGSNEQFF
. TRBJ1-5 21 . TRBV21-1 TGTGCCAGCAGCTCCCGATCCACGGGACAGGGGGAAGGCTATAGCAATCAGCCCCAGCATTTT CASSSRSTGQGEGYSNQPQHF
. TRBJ2-1 19 TRBD1 TRBV7-9 TGTGCCAGCAGGACCGGGACAGGGGTACCCCTTGATCTTTTTGTCGAGCAGTTCTTC CASRTGTGVPLDLFVEQFF
. TRBJ2-5 12 . TRBV6-5 TGTGCCAGCAGTTACGGGAAAGAGACCCAGTACTTC CASSYGKETQYF
. TRBJ2-4 14 TRBD1 TRBV19 TGTGCCAGTAGTATTTGGACAGGGGGAAACATTCAGTACTTC CASSIWTGGNIQYF
. TRBJ1-2 13 TRBD1 TRBV11-2 TGTGCCAGCAGCCCGGACAGGGTGAGTGGCTACACCTTC CASSPDRVSGYTF
. TRBJ2-7 12 . TRBV28 TGTGCCAGCAGCCGCGCACGCGACGAGCAGTACTTC CASSRARDEQYF
. TRBJ1-2 15 . TRBV28 TGTGCCAGCAGTTTAACCCTGCCAGGGAGTCCTGGCTACACCTTC CASSLTLPGSPGYTF
. TRBJ2-5 17 TRBD2 TRBV9 TGTGCCAGCAGCGTAGCGGGGGGGGCGAAGGTCCAAGAGACCCAGTACTTC CASSVAGGAKVQETQYF
. TRBJ2-1 14 TRBD1 TRBV4-1 TGCGCCAGCAGCGTACTGACAGGGGTCGGTGAGCAGTTCTTC CASSVLTGVGEQFF
. TRBJ2-1 14 . TRBV7-9 TGTGCCAGCAGCTTGGGGGGCTCCTACAATGAGCAGTTCTTC CASSLGGSYNEQFF
. TRBJ2-7 15 . TRBV29-1 TGCAGCGTTGGGGCAGGGAACAAGAGGACCTACGAGCAGTACTTC CSVGAGNKRTYEQYF
. TRBJ2-7 13 . TRBV29-1 TGCAGCGTTGAAGTCCCCAGTAGATTAGAGCAGTACTTC CSVEVPSRLEQYF
. TRBJ1-2 15 . TRBV29-1 TGCAGCGTTGAAGCCCCGTTGGGGGGCGTCTATGGCTACACCTTC CSVEAPLGGVYGYTF
once TRBJ2-7 16 TRBD2 TRBV4-1 TGCGCCAGCAGCCCCTCTAGCGGGAGCTTGTCCTACGAGCAGTACTTC CASSPSSGSLSYEQYF
. TRBJ2-3 13 . TRBV18 TGTGCCAGCTCACCACCGAGCACAGATACGCAGTATTTT CASSPPSTDTQYF
. TRBJ1-5 15 . TRBV7-9 TGTGCCAGCAGCAGGGACTCCACCGGGAATCAGCCCCAGCATTTT CASSRDSTGNQPQHF
once TRBJ2-1 15 . TRBV9 TGTGCCAGCAGCGACCGACTAGGGGTGTACAATGAGCAGTTCTTC CASSDRLGVYNEQFF
. TRBJ2-3 16 . TRBV4-1 TGCGCCAGCAGCCAAGAGGGATTCCGCACGAAAGATACGCAGTATTTT CASSQEGFRTKDTQYF
. TRBJ1-5 17 TRBD1 TRBV6-1 TGTGCCAGCAGTGAGAGGGGCCAGGGGGCCTTCAATCAGCCCCAGCATTTT CASSERGQGAFNQPQHF
. TRBJ2-7 13 . TRBV5-6 TGTGCCAGCAGCTTGGTTGCTTTCCGTGAGCAGTACTTC CASSLVAFREQYF
. TRBJ2-7 15 . TRBV5-6 TGTGCCAGCAGCCCCTTGCGGGTAAGCTCCTACGAGCAGTACTTC CASSPLRVSSYEQYF
. TRBJ2-7 15 . TRBV7-9 TGTGCCAGCAGCTCCAGTTTACAGCTATCCTACGAGCAGTACTTC CASSSSLQLSYEQYF
. TRBJ2-2 14 TRBD2 TRBV7-6 TGTGCCAGCGCACTTATAGCGGGAGACGGGGAGCTGTTTTTT CASALIAGDGELFF
. TRBJ2-1 14 . TRBV5-4 TGTGCCAGCAGCTTGCCTAGCAGCCACAATGAGCAGTTCTTC CASSLPSSHNEQFF
. TRBJ2-3 12 . TRBV29-1 TGCAGCGTTGAACGGTTGACAGATACGCAGTATTTT CSVERLTDTQYF
. TRBJ2-6 15 . TRBV27 TGTGCCAGCGCCCGGGGGGCCTCTGGGGCCAACGTCCTGACTTTC CASARGASGANVLTF
. TRBJ1-5 17 . TRBV21-1 TGTGCCAGCAGCATAACCGGGACAGGGGCGACAAATCAGCCCCAGCATTTT CASSITGTGATNQPQHF
few TRBJ2-7 12 . TRBV10-2 TGCGCCAGCAGTGAAGATCACTACGAGCAGTACTTC CASSEDHYEQYF
. TRBJ2-2 13 TRBD1 TRBV25-1 TGTGCCAGCACCGGACAGGGGGCTGGGGAGCTGTTTTTT CASTGQGAGELFF
. TRBJ2-5 13 TRBD1 TRBV27 TGTGCCAGCAGTTTAGGGACAGGGGGGACCCAGTACTTC CASSLGTGGTQYF
. TRBJ2-1 13 . TRBV6-5 TGTGCCAGCAGTTACTCGAAAAGCGATGAGCAGTTCTTC CASSYSKSDEQFF
. TRBJ2-5 13 . TRBV27 TGTGCCAGCAGCCCTAACAGGGAGCAGACCCAGTACTTC CASSPNREQTQYF
. TRBJ2-1 12 TRBD2 TRBV6-5 TGCTCTAGCGGGAGCTCCTACAATGAGCAGTTCTTC CSSGSSYNEQFF
. TRBJ2-1 14 . TRBV7-9 TGTGCCAGCAGCCCTGAACGGGGTATCGATGAGCAGTTCTTC CASSPERGIDEQFF
. TRBJ2-1 14 . TRBV29-1 TGCAGCGCCAACCGGGACCGCTCCTACAATGAGCAGTTCTTC CSANRDRSYNEQFF
. TRBJ2-2 13 . TRBV6-1 TGTGCCACCGACAGGCCTTACACCGGGGAGCTGTTTTTT CATDRPYTGELFF
. TRBJ2-1 15 . TRBV7-6 TGTGCCAGCAGCTTGGGTTTGAGCTCCTACAATGAGCAGTTCTTC CASSLGLSSYNEQFF
. TRBJ1-4 15 . TRBV6-1 TGTGCCAGCAGCCGACCGACAGCATATAATGAAAAACTGTTTTTT CASSRPTAYNEKLFF